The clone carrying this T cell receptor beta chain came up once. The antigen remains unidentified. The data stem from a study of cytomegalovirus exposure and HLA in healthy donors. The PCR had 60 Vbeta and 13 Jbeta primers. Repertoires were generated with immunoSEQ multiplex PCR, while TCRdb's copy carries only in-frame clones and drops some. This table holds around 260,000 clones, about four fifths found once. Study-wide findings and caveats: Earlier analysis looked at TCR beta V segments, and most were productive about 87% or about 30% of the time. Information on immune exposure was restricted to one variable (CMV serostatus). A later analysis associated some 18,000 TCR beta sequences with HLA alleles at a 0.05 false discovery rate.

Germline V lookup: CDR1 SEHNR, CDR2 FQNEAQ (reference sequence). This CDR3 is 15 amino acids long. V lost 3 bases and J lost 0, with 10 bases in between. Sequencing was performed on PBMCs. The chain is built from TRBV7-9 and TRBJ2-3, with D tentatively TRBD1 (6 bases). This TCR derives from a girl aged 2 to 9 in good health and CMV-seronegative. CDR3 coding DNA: TGTGCCAGCAGCTTTGGAACAGGGAGCACAGATACGCAGTATTTT. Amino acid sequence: CASSFGTGSTDTQYF.